What follows are 15 T cell receptor beta chains derived from one specimen sequenced in a study of blood T cells in healthy people across ages. A second about 7 to 12 cycle PCR used barcoded and J-beta primers. TCRdb analysed the 5' RACE reads with MiXCR anew, one entry per CDR3 protein. The table records about 1.7 million distinct CDR3 sequences, approximately 28% of them present only once. What was sequenced was blood. These receptors came from a woman aged 25 to 45 in good health.

This clonotype has only a few counts. The CDR3 nucleotides read TGTGCCAGCAGCGGACCTCGACAGTCCTATAGCAATCAGCCCCAGCATTTT. The encoded protein is CASSGPRQSYSNQPQHF. The chain couples TRBV5-6 to TRBJ1-5; D may be TRBD1 (5 bases). V lost 4 bases and J 0 bases, leaving 17 bases between the germline ends. The CDR3 loop spans 17 amino acids. Germline CDR1 is SGHDT and CDR2 is YYEEEE.

The chain carries TRBV15 and TRBJ1-1, with D hard to call. There are 14 residues in the CDR3. Germline V CDR1 and CDR2: LNHNV, YYDKDF (reference sequence). V gave up 1 base and J gave up 5 bases, with 11 bases separating them. The CDR3 sequence is CATSRGGMGTEAFF. Written as DNA, the CDR3 is TGTGCCACCAGCAGAGGTGGGATGGGGACTGAAGCTTTCTTT.

The V gene is TRBV29-1, the J gene TRBJ2-3; D may be TRBD2 (5 bases). The V end lost 3 bases, the J end lost 5 bases, and 9 bases lay between the germline ends. The germline CDR1 and CDR2 sequences are SQVTM and ANQGSEA. The CDR3 loop spans 12 amino acids. The CDR3 sequence: CSVERGRDTQYF. CDR3 bases: TGCAGCGTTGAGAGAGGGAGAGATACGCAGTATTTT.

The V and J genes are TRBV20-1 and TRBJ2-3; no definite D call. The ends were cut back, 6 bases at V and 2 bases at J, with 9 bases in the middle. The CDR3 length is 12 residues. The germline CDR1 and CDR2 sequences are DFQATT and SNEGSKA (reference sequence). The CDR3 nucleotides read TGCAGTGCGAGAACAACCACAGATACGCAGTATTTT. Its translation: CSARTTTDTQYF.

DNA for the CDR3: TGTGCCAGCAGTGAACCAGGGGGCAAGTACAATGAGCAGTTCTTC. Translation: CASSEPGGKYNEQFF. The rearrangement joins TRBV2 to TRBJ2-1; TRBD1 matches at 8 bases. J gave up 4 bases and V 2 bases, and 4 bases lay outside the gene matches. CDR1 and CDR2 (germline): SNHLY, FYNNEI. This CDR3 region has 15 residues.

The gene calls are TRBV20-1 and TRBJ2-7; 11 bases map to TRBD2. CDR3 size: 13 residues. Trimming removed 2 bases from V and 6 bases from J; junction bases left unmatched: 3. Germline CDR1 is DFQATT and CDR2 is SNEGSKA (reference sequence). CDR3: CSARIAGGSEQYF. In DNA, the CDR3 is TGCAGTGCTAGAATAGCGGGAGGGAGCGAGCAGTACTTC.

This chain links TRBV10-3 with TRBJ1-5; D is uncertain. Germline CDR1 and CDR2: ENHRY and SYGVKD. Trimming took off 4 bases at V and 4 bases at J, with 11 bases between the two ends. This CDR3 spans 14 amino acids. Written as DNA, the CDR3 is TGTGCCATCAGTGGTGGGAGGCAGAATCAGCCCCAGCATTTT. Translation gives CAISGGRQNQPQHF.

The chain is built from TRBV30 and TRBJ2-7, with a tentative D call TRBD1 (6 bases). The V and J ends lost 3 bases and 3 bases respectively, with 15 bases between them. CDR1 GTSNPN and CDR2 SVGIG come from the germline V gene (reference sequence). The CDR3 runs to 14 residues. CDR3 coding DNA: TGTGCCTGGAGCGTCTTACACAGGGACTACGAGCAGTACTTC. Translated: CAWSVLHRDYEQYF.

The chain links TRBV10-3 to TRBJ2-3; 7 bases agree with TRBD2. The CDR3 loop spans 14 amino acids. CDR1 and CDR2 from the germline V gene are ENHRY and SYGVKD. The J segment lost 5 bases and the V segment lost 10 bases, leaving 12 bases of the junction unmatched. CDR3 DNA sequence: TGTGCCACCCACTCAGGGAGGGCCGTAGATACGCAGTATTTT. It yields the protein CATHSGRAVDTQYF.

This rearrangement joins TRBV7-9 to TRBJ1-4; no clear D. This CDR3 region has 14 residues. Between the trimmed V and J ends, which lost 5 bases and 4 bases, there was a span of 11 bases. Germline values: CDR1 SEHNR, CDR2 FQNEAQ (reference sequence). This CDR3 reads CASSLNGVNEKLFF. CDR3 nucleotides: TGTGCCAGCAGCCTGAACGGCGTTAATGAAAAACTGTTTTTT.

The CDR3 reads CASSQDFLSSYEQYF. Written as DNA, the CDR3 is TGCGCCAGCAGCCAAGATTTCCTGAGCTCCTACGAGCAGTACTTC. The chain combines TRBV4-3 with TRBJ2-7; D gene uncertain. V dropped 0 bases and J dropped 0 bases, with 9 bases sitting between them. Germline V gene data show CDR1 as LGHNA and CDR2 as YSLEER. The CDR3 totals 15 residues.

This clonotype was observed at least ten times. The rearrangement links TRBV29-1 to TRBJ2-3; 14 bases fit TRBD2. This CDR3 spans 16 amino acids. Germline CDR1 is SQVTM and CDR2 is ANQGSEA. The V and J ends lost 6 bases and 4 bases, in that order; junction bases with no gene match: 9. The CDR3 DNA sequence: TGCAGCGTGACCGGGACTAGCGGGAGAAGATCAGATACGCAGTATTTT. Translated, it gives CSVTGTSGRRSDTQYF.

There are a few counts of this clonotype. The genes are TRBV2 and TRBJ1-5, with D possibly matching TRBD1 (6 bases). Germline values: CDR1 SNHLY, CDR2 FYNNEI. The CDR3 extends over 13 amino acids. V lost 5 bases to trimming and J lost 4 bases, with 9 bases between them. CDR3 region: CASSWQGNQPQHF. The CDR3 DNA is TGTGCCAGCAGTTGGCAGGGGAATCAGCCCCAGCATTTT.

The rearrangement uses TRBV7-2 and TRBJ1-6; no firm D call. This CDR3 is 13 amino acids long. Germline V gene sequence: CDR1 SGHTA, CDR2 FQGNSA. V lost 1 base and J 15 bases, leaving 13 bases between the germline ends. CDR3 protein: CASSLEVGFDLHF. The CDR3 coding sequence is TGTGCCAGCAGCTTAGAGGTTGGGTTCGACCTCCACTTT. Full variable domain (outside the CDR3, taken from reference TRBV7-2 and TRBJ1-6): GAGVSQSPSNKVTEKGKDVELRCDPISGHTALYWYRQSLGQGLEFLIYFQGNSAPDKSGLPSDRFSAERTGGSVSTLTIQRTQQEDSAVYLCASSLEVGFDLHFGNGTRLTVT.

The chain combines TRBV24-1 with TRBJ2-6; no clear D gene. This CDR3 has 16 residues. Germline V gives CDR1 KGHDR, CDR2 SFDVKD. Trimming removed 3 bases at V and 0 bases at J, with 8 bases between. DNA for the CDR3: TGTGCCACCAGTGATCCAAGTCTCTCTGGGGCCAACGTCCTGACTTTC. Its protein is CATSDPSLSGANVLTF.